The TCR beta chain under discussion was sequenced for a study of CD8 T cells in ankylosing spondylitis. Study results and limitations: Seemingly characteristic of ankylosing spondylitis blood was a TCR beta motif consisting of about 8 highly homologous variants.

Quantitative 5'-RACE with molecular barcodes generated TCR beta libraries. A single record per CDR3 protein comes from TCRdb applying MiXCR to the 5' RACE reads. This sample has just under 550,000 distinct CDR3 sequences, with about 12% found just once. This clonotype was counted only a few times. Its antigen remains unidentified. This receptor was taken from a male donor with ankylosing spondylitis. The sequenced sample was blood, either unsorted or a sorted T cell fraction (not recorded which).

CDR3 bases: TGTGCCACCAGTGATTTCGGGACTAGCGGGAGAGTTGGCGGGGAGCTGTTTTTT. This sequence encodes CATSDFGTSGRVGGELFF. The J gene is TRBJ2-2, the V gene TRBV24-1, with 14 bases matching TRBD2. CDR1 and CDR2 from the germline V gene are KGHDR and SFDVKD. Losses at the gene ends were 1 base for V and 7 bases for J; bases not matched to a gene: 7. CDR3 size: 18 residues.